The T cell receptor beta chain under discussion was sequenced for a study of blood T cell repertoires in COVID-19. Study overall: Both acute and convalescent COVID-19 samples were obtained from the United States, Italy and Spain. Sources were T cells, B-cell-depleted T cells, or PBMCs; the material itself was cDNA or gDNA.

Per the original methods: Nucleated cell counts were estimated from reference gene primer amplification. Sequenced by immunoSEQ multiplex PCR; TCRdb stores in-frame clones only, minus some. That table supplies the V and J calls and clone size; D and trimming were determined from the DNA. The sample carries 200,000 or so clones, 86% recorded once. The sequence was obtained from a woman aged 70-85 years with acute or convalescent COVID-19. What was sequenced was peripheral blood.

In DNA, the CDR3 is TGTGCCACCAGCAGAGATCTGGGACAGGTGCAAGCAGATACGCAGTATTTT. It yields the protein CATSRDLGQVQADTQYF. The chain joins TRBV15 to TRBJ2-3, with TRBD1 matching 8 bases. With 0 bases clipped from V and 4 bases from J, the junction kept 9 bases outside the gene matches. The CDR3 totals 17 residues. Per germline, CDR1 LNHNV and CDR2 YYDKDF (reference sequence).